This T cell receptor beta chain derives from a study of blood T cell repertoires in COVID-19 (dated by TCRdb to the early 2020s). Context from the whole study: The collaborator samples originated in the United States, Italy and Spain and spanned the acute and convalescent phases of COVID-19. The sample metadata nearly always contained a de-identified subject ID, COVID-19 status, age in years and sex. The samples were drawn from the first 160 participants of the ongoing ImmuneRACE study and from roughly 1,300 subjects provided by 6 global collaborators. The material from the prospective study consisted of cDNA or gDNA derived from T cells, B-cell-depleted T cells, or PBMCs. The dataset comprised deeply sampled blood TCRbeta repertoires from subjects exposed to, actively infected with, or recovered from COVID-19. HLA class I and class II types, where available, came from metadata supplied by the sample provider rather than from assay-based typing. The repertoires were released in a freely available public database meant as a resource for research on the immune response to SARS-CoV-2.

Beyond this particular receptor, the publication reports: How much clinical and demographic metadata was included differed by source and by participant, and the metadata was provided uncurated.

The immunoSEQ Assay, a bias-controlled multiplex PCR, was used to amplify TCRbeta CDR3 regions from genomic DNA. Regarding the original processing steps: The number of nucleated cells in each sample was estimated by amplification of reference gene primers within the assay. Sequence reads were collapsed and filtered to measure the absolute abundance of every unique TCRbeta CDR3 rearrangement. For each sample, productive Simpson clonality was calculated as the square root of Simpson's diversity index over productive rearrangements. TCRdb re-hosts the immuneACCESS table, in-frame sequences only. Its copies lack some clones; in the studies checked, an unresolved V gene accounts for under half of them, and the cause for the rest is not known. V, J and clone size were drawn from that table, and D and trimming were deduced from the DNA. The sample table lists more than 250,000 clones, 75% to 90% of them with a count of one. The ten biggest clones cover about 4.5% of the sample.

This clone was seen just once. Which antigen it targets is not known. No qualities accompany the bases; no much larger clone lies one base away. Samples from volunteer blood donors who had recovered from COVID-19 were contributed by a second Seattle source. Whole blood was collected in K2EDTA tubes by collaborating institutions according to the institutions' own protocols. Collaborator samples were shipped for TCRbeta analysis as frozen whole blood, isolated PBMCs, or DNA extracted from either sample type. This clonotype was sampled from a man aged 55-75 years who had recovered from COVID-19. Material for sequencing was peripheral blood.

Here is the DNA: TGTGCCAGCAGCTTTCGACAGGGAAATGAGCAGTTCTTC. It translates as CASSFRQGNEQFF. The chain links TRBV3-1 (or the pseudogene TRBV3-2) with TRBJ2-1, with TRBD1 matching 7 junction bases. Relative to germline, V is missing 5 bases and J is missing 7 bases, with 5 bases of the junction outside any gene match. Sequences LGHDT (CDR1) and YNNKEL (CDR2) are obtained from the germline V gene (reference sequence). From the cysteine up to the phenylalanine, the CDR3 has a length of 13 residues. Only CDR3 DNA is held: 39 bases, read in frame from base 1.